The rows below give T cell receptor beta chains drawn from one sample of a study of T cell responses to AZD1222 COVID-19 vaccine. Repertoires were generated with immunoSEQ multiplex PCR, while TCRdb's copy carries only in-frame clones and drops some. The repertoire holds more than 140,000 clones, 85% to 95% seen once, with 0.91% in the top ten. This specimen consisted of peripheral blood, obtained on day 0 of MenACWY control vaccination. These receptors all come from an adult in good health. The CDR3 runs from the conserved cysteine through the conserved F or W. Each record gives: clone size, J gene, D gene, V gene, CDR3 DNA, CDR3 protein. A D gene is named only where the DNA matches it firmly. Only part of the rows carry a size: once, few, many, or a class if the clone is expanded.

>.|TRBJ1-1|.|TRBV9
TGTGCCAGCAGCGTATGGGAGAACACTGAAGCTTTCTTT
CASSVWENTEAFF
>.|TRBJ1-4|.|TRBV6-5
TGTGCCAGCAGTTACCGCTGGACCGCAACTAATGAAAAACTGTTTTTT
CASSYRWTATNEKLFF
>.|TRBJ2-1|TRBD2|TRBV5-4
TGTGCCAGCAGCGCCGGGACTAGCGGGAGACGAGATGAGCAGTTCTTC
CASSAGTSGRRDEQFF
>.|TRBJ1-1|TRBD1|TRBV5-1
TGCGCCAGCAGCCCGGGACAGGGTGGAGACACTGAAGCTTTCTTT
CASSPGQGGDTEAFF
>.|TRBJ1-4|TRBD1|TRBV13
TGTGCCAGCAGCTCCCGACAGGGGATCGGAAAACTGTTTTTT
CASSSRQGIGKLFF
>.|TRBJ1-6|.|TRBV5-1
TGCGCCAGCAGCTTCGACAGAACTAATTCACCCCTCCACTTT
CASSFDRTNSPLHF
>.|TRBJ2-2|.|TRBV10-2
TGCGCCAGCAATTCTGGAACTAACACCGGGGAGCTGTTTTTT
CASNSGTNTGELFF
>.|TRBJ1-5|.|TRBV28
TGTGCCAGCAGTCGCCGGCAGCCCCAGCATTTT
CASSRRQPQHF
>once|TRBJ2-2|.|TRBV7-9
TGTGCCAGCAGCCGGACAGATAACACCGGGGAGCTGTTTTTT
CASSRTDNTGELFF
>.|TRBJ1-2|.|TRBV7-2
TGTGCCAGCAGCCCCACCGAGGGTGGGAGAGGCTACACCTTC
CASSPTEGGRGYTF
>once|TRBJ2-7|TRBD1|TRBV7-8
TGTGCCAGCAGCGACCGGGACAGCCACTCCTACGAGCAGTACTTC
CASSDRDSHSYEQYF
>.|TRBJ2-7|TRBD1|TRBV5-1
TGCGCCAGCAGCCTAGGGGGACAGCAGATCTACGAGCAGTACTTC
CASSLGGQQIYEQYF
>.|TRBJ1-1|TRBD1|TRBV10-3
TGTGCCATCAGACCTGAGGAGGGGGCGAACACTGAAGCTTTCTTT
CAIRPEEGANTEAFF
>.|TRBJ1-6|.|TRBV28
TGTGCCAGCACCTCGCCTGGGGAGGGGAGGTATTCACCCCTCCACTTT
CASTSPGEGRYSPLHF
>.|TRBJ2-7|.|TRBV4-3
TGCGCCAGCAGCCAAGATCGATGGCCAGCTCTACCCTACGAGCAGTACTTC
CASSQDRWPALPYEQYF
>.|TRBJ1-6|.|TRBV7-2
TGTGCCAGCACCCCCGGGAGCGGCCATGGCAATTCACCCCTCCACTTT
CASTPGSGHGNSPLHF
>once|TRBJ2-5|.|TRBV7-9
TGTGCCAGCAGGCCCGGAGGTGGCCTAGCGGAGACCCAGTACTTC
CASRPGGGLAETQYF
>.|TRBJ1-2|.|TRBV9
TGTGCCAGCAGAAGGGAGGGGCGGAACTATGGCTACACCTTC
CASRREGRNYGYTF
>once|TRBJ2-5|.|TRBV19
TGTGCCAGTAGTAGCCGTAGGGGGGGAGAAGAGACCCAGTACTTC
CASSSRRGGEETQYF
>.|TRBJ2-5|.|TRBV20-1
TGCAGTGCCCGGATTGAGGAGACCCAGTACTTC
CSARIEETQYF
>.|TRBJ2-6|TRBD1|TRBV9
TGTGCCAGCAGCTTTGCTACGACAGGGGACAACGTCCTGACTTTC
CASSFATTGDNVLTF
>.|TRBJ1-2|.|TRBV5-5
TGTGCCAGCAACAGAAACCCAAAACGGGACTATGGCTACACCTTC
CASNRNPKRDYGYTF
>.|TRBJ1-5|.|TRBV20-1
TGCAGTGCTAGTAGGGGTACTCAGCCCCAGCATTTT
CSASRGTQPQHF
>.|TRBJ1-3|.|TRBV12-3/TRBV12-4
TGTGCCAGCACCGTCTCTGGAAACACCATATATTTT
CASTVSGNTIYF
>.|TRBJ1-4|.|TRBV27
TGTGCCGGGATGACTAGGATGGCTAATGAAAAACTGTTTTTT
CAGMTRMANEKLFF
>few|TRBJ2-3|TRBD2|TRBV14
TGTGCCAGCAGCCAAGTATTAATGGAGCTAGCGGACCAGGATACGCAGTATTTT
CASSQVLMELADQDTQYF
>.|TRBJ2-1|TRBD2|TRBV9
TGTGCCAGCAGCCCCCCCCCGTGGGGACTAGATTACAATGAGCAGTTCTTC
CASSPPPWGLDYNEQFF
>.|TRBJ1-1|.|TRBV12-3/TRBV12-4
TGTGCCAGCAGTACGACCCTCACTGAAGCTTTCTTT
CASSTTLTEAFF
>.|TRBJ1-4|.|TRBV28
TGTGCCAGCAGGGACACCACAACTAATGAAAAACTGTTTTTT
CASRDTTTNEKLFF
>.|TRBJ1-4|.|TRBV27
TGTGCCAGCAGTGCCTCGATAGGGCTTGCAAAACTGTTTTTT
CASSASIGLAKLFF
>.|TRBJ2-7|.|TRBV7-9
TGTGCCAGCAGCTCTACCGGGACACCTTACGAGCAGTACTTC
CASSSTGTPYEQYF
>.|TRBJ1-2|.|TRBV6-2/TRBV6-3
TGTGCCAGCAGTCTAACGATTGACAGCCGCGGTGGCTACACCTTC
CASSLTIDSRGGYTF
>.|TRBJ1-5|.|TRBV12-3/TRBV12-4
TGTGCCAGCAGTGTCCGGGGGCAGCCCCAGCATTTT
CASSVRGQPQHF
>.|TRBJ1-2|TRBD1|TRBV18
TGTGCCAGCTCACCGGGGACAGGTGACTATGGCTACACCTTC
CASSPGTGDYGYTF
>.|TRBJ1-3|.|TRBV7-9
TGTGCCAGCAGCTTGATATCTGGAAACACCATATATTTT
CASSLISGNTIYF
>once|TRBJ1-4|.|TRBV21-1
TGTGCCAGCAGCAAAGAGGACACACCTTCTAATGAAAAACTGTTTTTT
CASSKEDTPSNEKLFF
>.|TRBJ2-7|.|TRBV9
TGTGCCAGCAGCGTAGGACAGGGAGGACTTTTGTACTTC
CASSVGQGGLLYF
>.|TRBJ2-5|.|TRBV3-1/TRBV3-2
TGTGCCAGCAGCCAATTTCACGGGAGCGGAGAGACCCAGTACTTC
CASSQFHGSGETQYF
>.|TRBJ2-2|TRBD1|TRBV7-9
TGTGCCAGCAGCTGGGACAGGGGACGTAACACCGGGGAGCTGTTTTTT
CASSWDRGRNTGELFF
>.|TRBJ1-1|.|TRBV12-3/TRBV12-4
TGTGCCAGCACCCCTCGGGCGGGGACTGAAGCTTTCTTT
CASTPRAGTEAFF